This T cell receptor beta chain emerged from a study of blood T cell repertoires in COVID-19. Study-wide context: PBMCs, B-cell-depleted T cells, or T cells were the source of the cDNA or gDNA that made up the material.

In the original workflow: By means of reference gene primer amplification, nucleated cell counts were estimated. TCRdb keeps only in-frame clones here, not all; method: immunoSEQ multiplex PCR. The V and J calls and the clone size are those of that table, but D and trimming were determined from the DNA. The sample holds 40,000 to 45,000 clones; roughly 90% are singletons and the top ten take 12%. Germline-derived CDR1 and CDR2 are MNHEY and SVGAGI. This CDR3 has 14 amino acids. V was pared by 0 bases and J by 5 bases, with 9 bases between. Sequenced sample: peripheral blood. The receptor comes from a human donor in a cohort sampled during active COVID-19. V and J are TRBV6-5 and TRBJ2-3, with D possibly being TRBD1 (6 bases). CDR3 in amino acids: CASSYSGRGDTQYF. The CDR3 region has the DNA TGTGCCAGCAGTTACTCAGGCAGGGGAGATACGCAGTATTTT.